This T cell receptor beta chain was obtained from a study of blood T cell repertoires in COVID-19. The overall study: Samples came from the United States, Italy and Spain, spanning acute and convalescent COVID-19. Nucleic acid was either cDNA or gDNA, and it came from T cells, B-cell-depleted T cells, or PBMCs.

The V end was cut by 5 bases, the J end by 5 bases, with 13 bases between. This CDR3 comprises 13 residues. Germline CDR1 SGHVS, CDR2 FQNEAQ. In the study's own analysis: Estimation of nucleated cell counts was performed using reference gene primer amplification. Some clones are missing from TCRdb's copy, which holds only in-frame ones; the method was immunoSEQ multiplex PCR. The DNA was the basis for D and trimming; V, J and clone size are from that table. The sample contains roughly 100,000 clones, around 80% of which appear only once. The sample taken for sequencing was peripheral blood. The rearrangement uses TRBV7-8 and TRBJ2-7; D call uncertain. The sequence derives from a man between 60 and 75 years old with active or convalescent COVID-19. CDR3 nucleotide sequence: TGTGCCAGCAGCCGTTTAGAGTTCCACGAGCAGTACTTC. Protein: CASSRLEFHEQYF.